This TCR beta chain derives from a study of T cell responses to AZD1222 COVID-19 vaccine. Background on the study: Some second doses came at about 4 weeks and others at about 12 weeks; these were pooled.

Repertoires were generated with immunoSEQ multiplex PCR, while TCRdb's copy carries only in-frame clones and drops some. The top ten clones hold more than 6% of a sample with 100,000 to 150,000 clones, just over 90% of them seen once. CDR1 and CDR2 from the germline V gene are SEHNR and FQNEAQ (reference sequence). The CDR3 extends over 17 amino acids. V lost 6 bases and J 0 bases, leaving 15 bases between the germline ends. The chain couples TRBV7-9 to TRBJ2-6; tentatively, D is TRBD1 (5 bases). Source: peripheral blood, taken on day 0 of AZD1222 vaccination. This clonotype originated in an adult in good health. CDR3: CASRPILRDSGANVLTF. The CDR3 bases are TGTGCCAGCAGACCGATCCTCAGGGACTCTGGGGCCAACGTCCTGACTTTC.